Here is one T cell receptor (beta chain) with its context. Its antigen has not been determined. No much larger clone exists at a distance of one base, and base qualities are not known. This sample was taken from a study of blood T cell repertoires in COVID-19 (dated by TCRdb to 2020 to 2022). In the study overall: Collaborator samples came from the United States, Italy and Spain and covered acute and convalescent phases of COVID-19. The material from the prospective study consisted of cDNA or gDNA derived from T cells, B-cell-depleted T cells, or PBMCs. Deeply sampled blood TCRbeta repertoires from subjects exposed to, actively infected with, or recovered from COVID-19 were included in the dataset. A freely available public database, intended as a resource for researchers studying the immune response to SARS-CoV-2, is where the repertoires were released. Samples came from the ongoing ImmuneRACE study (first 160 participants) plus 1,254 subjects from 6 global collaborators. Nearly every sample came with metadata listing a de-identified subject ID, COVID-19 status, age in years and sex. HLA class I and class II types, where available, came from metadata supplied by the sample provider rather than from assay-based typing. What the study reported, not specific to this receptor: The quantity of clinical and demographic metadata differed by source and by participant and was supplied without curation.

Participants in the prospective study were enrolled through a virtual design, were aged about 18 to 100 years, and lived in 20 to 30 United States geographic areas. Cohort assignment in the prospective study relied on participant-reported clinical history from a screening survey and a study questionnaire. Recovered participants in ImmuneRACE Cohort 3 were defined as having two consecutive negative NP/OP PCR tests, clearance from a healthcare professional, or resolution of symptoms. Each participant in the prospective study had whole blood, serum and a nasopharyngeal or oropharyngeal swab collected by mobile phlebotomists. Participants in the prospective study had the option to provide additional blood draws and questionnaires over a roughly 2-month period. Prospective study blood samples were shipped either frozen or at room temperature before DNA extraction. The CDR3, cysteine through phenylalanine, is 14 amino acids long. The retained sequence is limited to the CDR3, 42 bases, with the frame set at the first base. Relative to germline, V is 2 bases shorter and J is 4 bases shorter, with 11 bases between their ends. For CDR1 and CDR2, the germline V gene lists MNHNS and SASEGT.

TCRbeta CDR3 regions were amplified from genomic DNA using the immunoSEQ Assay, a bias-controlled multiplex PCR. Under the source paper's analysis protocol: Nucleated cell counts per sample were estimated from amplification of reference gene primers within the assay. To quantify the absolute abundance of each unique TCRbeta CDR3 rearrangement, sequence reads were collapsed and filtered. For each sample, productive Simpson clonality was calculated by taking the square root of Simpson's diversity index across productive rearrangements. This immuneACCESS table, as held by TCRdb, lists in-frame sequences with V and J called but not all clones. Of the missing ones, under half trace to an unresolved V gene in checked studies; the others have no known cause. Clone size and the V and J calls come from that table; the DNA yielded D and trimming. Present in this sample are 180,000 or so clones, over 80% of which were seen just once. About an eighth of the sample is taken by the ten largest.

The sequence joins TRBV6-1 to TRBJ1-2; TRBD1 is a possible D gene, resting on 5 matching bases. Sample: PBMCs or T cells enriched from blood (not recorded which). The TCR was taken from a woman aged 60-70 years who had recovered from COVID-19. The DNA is TGTGCCAGCAGTGAAAGTCCAGGGCGCTATGGCTACACCTTC. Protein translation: CASSESPGRYGYTF.